This T cell receptor (beta chain) was retrieved from a study of shared clonotypes between healthy human individuals (dated by TCRdb to the early 2020s). Study-level background: A couple of women and three men aged 18 to 49 years were included in the cohort. Per donor, three plates each were used for CD4 naive and CD4 memory, two for CD8 naive, and one for CD8 memory. Blood TCR repertoires of five healthy adults were deeply sequenced to estimate repertoire size and the extent of clonotype sharing between individuals. To increase sequencing depth and limit assay-specific biases, different laboratories used diverse techniques to prepare libraries and sequence TCR repertoires. Between about 0.94 and 8.9 billion PBMCs per donor were obtained by leukapheresis.

This clone was seen once. There is no known antigen for this receptor. Per-base quality was not reported, and no clone a single base away is much larger than it. On the study overall, not on this receptor specifically: Incomplete sequencing was indicated by rarefaction of sorted-subset datasets, despite the large sequencing depth. The small number of donors limited the genetic and exposure-history diversity represented. Sharing across several donors was observed for around 5% of naive CD4, about 4% of naive CD8, 2.3% of memory CD4, and about 0.4% of memory CD8 clonotypes. Larger estimated clonotype richness was generally found for naive subsets than for memory subsets. Pairwise subsampling led to the expectation that sequencing depth would affect the degree of clonotype sharing among donors. Clonotypes shared by all four sorted-subset donors showed higher generation probabilities than non-shared clonotypes. Sampling was restricted to blood, and TCR repertoires in tissue are likely to differ from TCR repertoires in blood.

TCR CDR3 regions were amplified from genomic DNA by multiplex PCR using the deep immunoSEQ assay. Extracted genomic DNA from each cell subset was spread evenly across all wells of several immunoSEQ 96-well plates, with each plate serving as a replicate. For sorted subsets, approximately 190 ng genomic DNA, equal to 30,000 to 35,000 T cell genomes, was loaded into each replicate PCR. The purified libraries were quantified using a Qubit 3.0 fluorometer, sized with a Bioanalyzer 2100, and then quantified again using the KAPA Library Quantification kit. Each immunoSEQ 96-well plate was sequenced on its own single-read 150-cycle Illumina NextSeq 550 flow cell. As for the original processing: Because only junctional sequences without quality scores were contained in the immunoSEQ output, filtering matching that applied to full-length reads could not be performed. Sequences were annotated with PyIR, a Python wrapper for IgBLAST v1.9, using IMGT germline references to assign V/J genes and CDR3. Reads were removed for weak V/J assignments (E-value above 1e-6), missing CDR3, stop codons, out-of-frame junctions, or ambiguous translated residues. A V3J clonotype was defined by an identical inferred V gene, J gene, and CDR3 amino acid sequence. Percentage overlap between repertoires was calculated by dividing the number of shared unique clonotypes by the size of the smaller repertoire. Three approaches were used to assess repertoire richness: RTK rarefaction, the Chao1 estimator, and Recon v2.1 estimates of unobserved clonotypes. For all TCRbeta clonotypes obtained by the gDNA method from a handful of donors, generation probabilities were computed with OLGA. TCRdb mirrors the immuneACCESS table, restricted to in-frame sequences. Some clones are absent from its copies; in checked studies, under half trace to an unresolved V gene, and the reason for the others is unknown. Clonal size and the V and J genes are those of that table, whereas D and trimming came from the DNA. This sample holds nearly 2 million clones; about 95% were observed only once. The ten largest clones represent 1.2% of the sample.

CD8 naive samples consisted of CD45RO-negative cells that were positively selected for CCR7, yielding a CD45RA+CCR7+ population without TemRA cells. The donors were healthy, HIV-negative adults with no recently reported acute infections or vaccinations. Only Caucasian adults living in Nashville, Tennessee, USA were represented among the donors. Blood was obtained by leukapheresis, after which PBMCs were separated by Ficoll-Histopaque density gradient centrifugation and cryopreserved in liquid nitrogen vapor phase. Analytical flow cytometry was used to check the purity and quantity of every magnetically sorted T cell population. Genomic DNA was isolated from every sorted fraction and measured by UV absorbance on a Nanodrop 2000c. Sample: naive CD8+ T cells sorted from blood. The cell subset or site label here, explained by the study, means: CD45RA+CCR7+. The sequence derives from a man aged 18 to 29 in good health.

CDR3 region: CASSPSAGVFDNEQFF. The nucleotide sequence is given as TGTGCCAGCAGCCCCTCAGCGGGAGTATTTGACAATGAGCAGTTCTTC. The V and J genes are TRBV7-6 and TRBJ2-1; the junction holds 8 bases that match TRBD2. Germline trimming: 5 bases from V, 5 bases from J; junction bases outside gene matches: 11. CDR1 and CDR2 are drawn from the germline V gene: SGHVS, FNYEAQ. There are 16 amino acids in the CDR3, from cysteine to phenylalanine inclusive. The retained sequence is limited to the CDR3, 48 bases, with the frame set at the first base.